The entry below gives a single T cell receptor beta chain sequence along with its context. At one boundary the junction diverges from the germline segment, which might be a read error. The data are from a study of blood T cell repertoires in COVID-19. At the level of the study: The United States, Italy and Spain provided the acute and convalescent COVID-19 samples. Sources were T cells, B-cell-depleted T cells, or PBMCs; the material itself was cDNA or gDNA.

Source study methods: Reference gene primers were amplified, and this amplification served to estimate nucleated cell counts. Clones were sequenced by immunoSEQ multiplex PCR, and TCRdb holds only the in-frame ones, with some missing. For V, J and clone size, that table is used; D and trimming come from the DNA. The profile covers over 150,000 clones, with 70% to 85% appearing a single time and under 15% taken by the ten largest. The TCR originated in a human donor in a cohort sampled during active COVID-19. Material: peripheral blood.

CDR3 DNA: TGTGCCACCAGTGAATATCAGGGGCACGGCTACACCTTC. Its protein is CATSEYQGHGYTF. The chain couples TRBV2 to TRBJ1-2, with D possibly matching TRBD1 (6 bases). Germline assignment: CDR1 SNHLY and CDR2 FYNNEI. The CDR3 spans 13 residues.